This T cell receptor beta chain came from a study of T cell changes during pregnancy in multiple sclerosis. Germline V gives CDR1 SGHTA, CDR2 FQGNSA. J gave up 8 bases and V 5 bases, and 16 bases lay outside the gene matches. This CDR3 region has 16 residues. The protocol was immunoSEQ multiplex PCR, while the TCRdb copy is restricted to in-frame clones and leaves out a portion. The table includes 55,000 or so clones, just under 90% detected once. This receptor was obtained from a female donor with multiple sclerosis, enrolled in a pregnancy study. The specimen was CD4+ T cells from peripheral blood mononuclear cells, collected in the first trimester of pregnancy. The chain joins TRBV7-2 to TRBJ1-2; TRBD1 matches 8 bases. The CDR3 bases are TGTGCCAGCAGCCCCCCCCCGGGACAGGCCTTTGAAGGCTACACCTTC. It translates to CASSPPPGQAFEGYTF.